Listed here are 17 T cell receptor beta chains from one sample, sequenced in a study of molecular identifiers for immune sequencing clone quantification. TCRdb reprocessed the PCR reads via MiXCR and lists one record per CDR3 protein. The top ten hold 0.81% of the sample, which has 250,000 to 400,000 distinct CDR3 sequences, about a fifth seen once. The sequencing sample was made of naive CD8+ T cells from blood, with Jurkat cell RNA spiked in. Subset in this sample: FACS-sorted CD8+CD4-CCR7+CD45RA+ naive T cells. The receptors were gathered from a human donor in good health. Some libraries in this study had Jurkat cell RNA spiked in.

This clonotype was detected once. This rearrangement joins TRBV19 to TRBJ1-1, with a tentative D call TRBD1 (5 bases). V dropped 7 bases and J dropped 6 bases, with 21 bases sitting between them. The CDR3 loop spans 15 amino acids. Germline V lookup: CDR1 LNHDA, CDR2 SQIVND (reference sequence). Here the CDR3 reads CASTNGVVGAAEAFF. CDR3 DNA: TGTGCCAGTACTAATGGAGTGGTTGGGGCCGCTGAAGCTTTCTTT.

This clonotype appeared many times. This chain joins TRBV2 and TRBJ2-5, with 7 bases identical to TRBD2. The V gene end was trimmed by 6 bases and the J gene end by 0 bases; junction bases not matched to a gene: 4. Germline V gene sequence: CDR1 SNHLY, CDR2 FYNNEI. CDR3 length equals 14 residues. The CDR3, as DNA: TGTGCCAGCAGAACCGGGACTAACCAAGAGACCCAGTACTTC. This gives the protein CASRTGTNQETQYF.

As to this clonotype: This may stem from a read error, because a much larger clone lies one nucleotide away. The gene calls are TRBV28 and TRBJ2-3; 11 positions match TRBD2. This CDR3 is 15 amino acids long. J was trimmed by 4 bases and V by 7 bases; bases with no gene match: 7. In germline, CDR1 is MDHEN, CDR2 SYDVKM. The CDR3 region has the DNA TGTGCCAGCACTCGACTAGCGGGACACGCAGATACGCAGTATTTT. Residues: CASTRLAGHADTQYF.

At least ten counts were recorded for this clonotype. V is TRBV27 and J is TRBJ1-1, with a tentative D call TRBD1 (6 bases). Trimming cost V 10 bases and J 0 bases, with 12 bases left between them. From germline, CDR1 is MNHEY and CDR2 SMNVEV (reference sequence). The CDR3 spans 13 residues. The CDR3 nucleotides are TGTGCCACCGCTACAGGGTTGAACACTGAAGCTTTCTTT. Residues: CATATGLNTEAFF.

This clonotype has a handful of counts. A much bigger clone sits one base away, suggesting this may be a read error. The conserved final phenylalanine or tryptophan is absent from the CDR3, which likely points to a read error. The V gene is TRBV12-3 or TRBV12-4, the J gene TRBJ2-7, with TRBD2 identical over 8 bases. The V segment lost 6 bases and the J segment 1 base; nucleotides outside the gene matches: 2. This CDR3 comprises 13 residues. CDR3 sequence: CASRAGGSYEQYL. The CDR3 bases are TGTGCCAGCAGGGCGGGGGGTTCCTACGAGCAGTACTTA.

This clonotype has a count of ten or more. The J gene is TRBJ2-2, the V gene TRBV4-1; the D gene could be TRBD1 or TRBD2 (5 bases each). Germline V gives CDR1 MGHRA, CDR2 YSYEKL. V shed 5 bases and J shed 2 bases, with 12 bases lying between them. The length of the CDR3 is 15 residues. The CDR3 loop reads CASSAPGRNTGELFF. In DNA, the CDR3 is TGCGCCAGCAGCGCGCCGGGACGTAACACCGGGGAGCTGTTTTTT.

Worth noting for this clonotype: A read error may explain this, as a much larger clone is one base away. It is likely a read error, because the conserved phenylalanine at the end of the CDR3 is missing. The limits of the CDR3 on the DNA are not certain, so only TCRdb's listed CDR3 is given. The genes are TRBV20-1 and TRBJ2-1; the table's TRBD2 call for D was not verified on the DNA. The germline V gene has CDR1 DFQATT and CDR2 SNEGSKA (reference sequence). The CDR3 has 11 residues if both end residues are counted. CDR3 loop: CSVAEILREFS.

In the case of this clonotype: One end of the junction fails to match germline, which may point to a read error. The chain is built from TRBV2 and TRBJ2-7, with 8 bases lining up with TRBD1. This CDR3 region has 15 residues. CDR1 is SNHLY and CDR2 is FYNNEI in the germline V gene. DNA of the CDR3: TGTGCCGGCAGTGAACCAGGGGGCGGGGTTCCCGAGCAGTACTTC. Translated, it gives CAGSEPGGGVPEQYF.

At least ten counts were recorded for this clonotype. The chain carries TRBV19 and TRBJ2-3; TRBD2 might be the D (5 bases). V lost 5 bases to trimming and J lost 2 bases, with 8 bases between them. This CDR3 is 13 amino acids long. The germline V gene encodes CDR1 LNHDA and CDR2 SQIVND (reference sequence). CDR3 sequence: CASSRGYTDTQYF. CDR3 nucleotides: TGTGCCAGTAGTCGGGGATACACAGATACGCAGTATTTT. Filled out from reference TRBV19 and TRBJ2-3, the complete variable domain reads DGGITQSPKYLFRKEGQNVTLSCEQNLNHDAMYWYRQDPGQGLRLIYYSQIVNDFQKGDIAEGYSVSREKKESFPLTVTSAQKNPTAFYLCASSRGYTDTQYFGPGTRLTVL.

This clonotype has a count of ten or more. V and J are TRBV29-1 and TRBJ2-2; TRBD2 is a possible D gene (6 bases). V lost 6 bases and J lost 2, with 10 bases in between. There are 13 residues in the CDR3. CDR1 and CDR2 from the germline V gene are SQVTM and ANQGSEA. CDR3 amino acids: CSVGSDNTGELFF. CDR3 coding DNA: TGCAGCGTCGGGAGTGATAACACCGGGGAGCTGTTTTTT.

The rearrangement links TRBV19 to TRBJ1-2; D gene uncertain. This CDR3 region has 13 residues. Trimming took 5 bases from V and 4 from J, leaving 11 bases between them. Germline values: CDR1 LNHDA, CDR2 SQIVND (reference sequence). CDR3 in DNA: TGTGCCAGTAGTTTCTCCTCTTTCTATGGCTACACCTTC. It is translated as CASSFSSFYGYTF.

This clonotype occurred many times. The chain joins TRBV28 to TRBJ1-5, with D unresolved. Germline V gene sequence: CDR1 MDHEN, CDR2 SYDVKM. V dropped 4 bases and J dropped 1 base, with 14 bases sitting between them. The CDR3 spans 16 residues. For the CDR3, the DNA is TGTGCCAGCAGTTCCTGGTTGCGCGACAGCAATCAGCCCCAGCATTTT. It codes for CASSSWLRDSNQPQHF.

Comment on this clonotype: This may come from a read error, since a much larger clone is one base off. The CDR3 does not close with the conserved phenylalanine or tryptophan, likely indicating a read error. The chain couples TRBV4-1 to TRBJ2-1, with TRBD2 matching 12 bases. The V gene's germline CDR1 is MGHRA and CDR2 YSYEKL. CDR3 length equals 15 residues. The V segment lost 6 bases and the J segment 7 bases; nucleotides outside the gene matches: 7. CDR3 sequence (DNA): TGCGCCAGCAGTCGACTAGCGGGAGATAAGAATGAGCAGTTCTCC. Protein product: CASSRLAGDKNEQFS.

This clonotype was seen ten or more times. The chain has TRBV21-1 and TRBJ2-1; TRBD1 reflects the table's D call only, with no check against the DNA. TRBV21-1 is reported as a pseudogene. This CDR3 spans 15 amino acids. DNA of the CDR3: TGTGCCAGTTGGATCGAGAGGGGCCGTTGGAATGAGCAGTTCTTC. Its translation: CASWIERGRWNEQFF.

In its sample, this clonotype was seen many times. V usage is TRBV19 and J usage is TRBJ1-5, with D unclear. In germline, CDR1 is LNHDA, CDR2 SQIVND (reference sequence). Trimming left V 5 bases short and J 0 bases short, with 11 bases between. The CDR3 runs 15 residues. In DNA, the CDR3 is TGTGCCAGTAGTTCGTCAGACTATAGCAATCAGCCCCAGCATTTT. It specifies CASSSSDYSNQPQHF.

This clonotype showed up many times. The chain links TRBV5-4 to TRBJ2-3; 9 bases fit TRBD2. This CDR3 region has 15 residues. Germline V gives CDR1 SGHNT, CDR2 YYREEE (reference sequence). The V segment lost 3 bases and the J segment 3 bases; nucleotides outside the gene matches: 5. DNA of the CDR3: TGTGCCAGCAGCTCCGTAGCGGGGGAGACAGATACGCAGTATTTT. It yields the protein CASSSVAGETDTQYF. Supplemented by reference TRBV5-4 and TRBJ2-3, the full variable domain reads ETGVTQSPTHLIKTRGQQVTLRCSSQSGHNTVSWYQQALGQGPQFIFQYYREEENGRGNFPPRFSGLQFPNYSSELNVNALELDDSALYLCASSSVAGETDTQYFGPGTRLTVL.

Many counts were recorded for this clonotype. This chain connects TRBV13 to TRBJ2-7; 8 nucleotides align to TRBD1. V was clipped by 5 bases and J by 7 bases; unmatched bases: 13. Germline V gene sequence: CDR1 PRHDT, CDR2 FYEKMQ (reference sequence). CDR3 length: 15 residues. CDR3 sequence: CASSARAQGAWEQYF. The CDR3 DNA reads TGTGCCAGCAGCGCGAGGGCTCAGGGGGCTTGGGAGCAGTACTTC.